This TCR beta chain was identified in a study of blood T cell repertoires in COVID-19. Across the study: COVID-19 samples, acute and convalescent, were from the United States, Italy and Spain.

Only in-frame clones appear in the TCRdb table, and some are missing; sequencing was by immunoSEQ multiplex PCR. The repertoire holds around 200,000 clones, with roughly nine tenths as singletons. V was shortened by 1 base and J by 5 bases, with 12 bases between the two germline ends. The CDR3 is 14 amino acids. Per germline, CDR1 SGHRS and CDR2 YFSETQ. The specimen sequenced was peripheral blood. This TCR derives from a man aged 65 to 79 with active or convalescent COVID-19. The chain carries TRBV5-1 and TRBJ2-5, with D possibly matching TRBD1 (6 bases). CDR3 protein: CASSLQDSRETQYF. DNA for the CDR3: TGCGCCAGCAGCTTGCAGGACAGCCGGGAGACCCAGTACTTC.